This T cell receptor beta chain stems from a study of blood T cell repertoires in COVID-19. Overall study context: Material from acute and convalescent COVID-19 was sourced from the United States, Italy and Spain. Sources were T cells, B-cell-depleted T cells, or PBMCs; the material itself was cDNA or gDNA.

In the original workflow: Amplification from reference gene primers served as the basis for estimated nucleated cell counts. The protocol was immunoSEQ multiplex PCR, while the TCRdb copy is restricted to in-frame clones and leaves out a portion. The DNA gave D and trimming, while V, J and clone size come from that table. This sample has approximately 65,000 clones, with about 94% found just once. Unmatched junction bases numbered 5, after V lost 0 bases and J lost 1 base. The CDR3 is 16 residues long. CDR1 is MNHNS and CDR2 is SASEGT in the germline V gene. The sequence was collected from a man aged 70 or older with active COVID-19. The sample was peripheral blood. The chain uses TRBV6-1 and TRBJ2-5; 7 bases are shared with TRBD2. The CDR3: CASSEAQAGVQETQYF. The CDR3 region has the DNA TGTGCCAGCAGTGAAGCGCAGGCGGGGGTCCAAGAGACCCAGTACTTC.